This TCR beta chain was identified during a study of CD8+CD57+ T cells in acquired aplastic anemia. Overall study: Yields of DNA that came from sorted CD4+ and CD8+ cells averaged roughly 3.2 ug. General study points: Patients and controls shared about 27 CD8+ CDR3 sequences. CD8+ Simpson's diversity in patients was not significantly different from that in controls.

CDR1 LNHDA and CDR2 SQIVND come from the germline V gene (reference sequence). The ends were cut back, 6 bases at V and 0 bases at J, with 11 bases in the middle. The CDR3 loop spans 14 amino acids. Comments on this clonotype: Its antigen is currently unknown.

Flow cytometry had shown expanded CD8+CD57+ cells in the patients chosen for sequencing. All patients had severe acquired aplastic anemia. TCR beta VDJ and CDR3 profiling used genomic DNA as template. One entry per CDR3 protein, called by TCRdb with MiXCR from the reads. The sample holds approximately 150,000 distinct CDR3 sequences, around half seen once. Sequencing used sorted CD4+, CD8+, or CD8+CD57+ T cells (not recorded which) from PBMCs. The chain is built from TRBV19 and TRBJ1-1; D uncertain. The sequence was obtained from a human donor with aplastic anemia. In DNA, the CDR3 is TGTGCCAGTAGCTTTCGGCTGATGAACACTGAAGCTTTCTTT. Translated, it gives CASSFRLMNTEAFF.